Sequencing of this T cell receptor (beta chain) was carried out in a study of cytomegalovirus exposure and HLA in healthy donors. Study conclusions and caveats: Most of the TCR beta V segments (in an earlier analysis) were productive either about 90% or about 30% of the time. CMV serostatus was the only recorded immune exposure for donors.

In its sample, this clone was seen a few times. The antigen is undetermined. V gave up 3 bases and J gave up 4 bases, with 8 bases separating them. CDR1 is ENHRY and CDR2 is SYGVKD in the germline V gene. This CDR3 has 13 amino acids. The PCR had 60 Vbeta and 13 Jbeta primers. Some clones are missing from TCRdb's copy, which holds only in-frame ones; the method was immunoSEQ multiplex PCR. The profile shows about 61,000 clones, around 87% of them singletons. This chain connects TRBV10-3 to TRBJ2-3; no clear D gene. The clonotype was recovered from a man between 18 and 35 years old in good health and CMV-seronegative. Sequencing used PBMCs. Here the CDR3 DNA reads TGTGCCATCAGTGATTTAGTAGCAGATACGCAGTATTTT. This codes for CAISDLVADTQYF.